This T cell receptor (beta chain) emerged from a study of T cells after yellow fever vaccination. TCRdb redid the calling of the 5' RACE reads with MiXCR, one entry per CDR3 protein. This table has 90,000 to 130,000 distinct CDR3 sequences, 8.4% appearing once. The CDR3 is made up of 11 amino acids. Between the trimmed V and J ends, which lost 1 base and 8 bases, there was a span of 5 bases. Germline V lookup: CDR1 SNHLY, CDR2 FYNNEI. This clonotype was counted many times. The J gene is TRBJ1-1, the V gene TRBV2; D unclear. The receptor's source is a man aged 25-45 years who received the YFV17D yellow fever vaccine. Source: CD8+ T cells sorted from PBMCs, taken 45 days after the yellow fever booster vaccination. CDR3 loop: CASSEGLEAFF. CDR3 bases: TGTGCCAGCAGTGAAGGGTTAGAAGCTTTCTTT.